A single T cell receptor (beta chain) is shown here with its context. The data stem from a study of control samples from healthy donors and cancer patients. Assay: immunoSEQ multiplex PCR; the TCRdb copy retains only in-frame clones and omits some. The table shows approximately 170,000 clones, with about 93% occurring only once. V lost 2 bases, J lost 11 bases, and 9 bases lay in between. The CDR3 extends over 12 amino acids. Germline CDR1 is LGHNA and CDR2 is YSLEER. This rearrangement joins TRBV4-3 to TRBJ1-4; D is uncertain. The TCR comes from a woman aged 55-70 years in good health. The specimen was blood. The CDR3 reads CASSQQRSKLFF. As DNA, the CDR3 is TGCGCCAGCAGCCAACAACGCTCCAAACTGTTTTTT.